Following are 26 T cell receptor beta chains from one sample sequenced in a study of CXCR3-negative and CXCR3-positive naive CD8 T cells. Libraries of TRB cDNA were made by 5' RACE and carried UMIs. One entry per CDR3 protein, without DNA, is what TCRdb gives after re-calling the 5' RACE reads. This repertoire includes about 62,000 distinct CDR3 sequences. The specimen sequenced was naive CXCR3- CD8+ T cells from blood. Indicated subset: CD45RO-CCR7+CD27+CD95- naive CD8+ T cells lacking CXCR3 (TNR3-). Every receptor here comes from a human donor in good health. Some clones in this sample may be carry-over from other donors' samples.

V is TRBV5-1 and J is TRBJ1-1; the TCRdb call, TRBD1, lacks DNA for checking. Germline CDR1 and CDR2: SGHRS and YFSETQ. This CDR3 comprises 15 residues. The CDR3 is CASSLLRALGTEAFF.

The chain combines TRBV7-9 with TRBJ1-4. Per germline, CDR1 SEHNR and CDR2 FQNEAQ (reference sequence). This CDR3 spans 13 amino acids. The chain's CDR3 is CASSKDQHEKLFF.

The rearrangement links TRBV29-1 to TRBJ2-5. The CDR3 is made up of 14 amino acids. From germline, CDR1 is SQVTM and CDR2 ANQGSEA. The CDR3 reads CSVVWTTVLETQYF.

The chain is built from TRBV7-6 and TRBJ2-1; the D call of TRBD1 rests on TCRdb alone, since no DNA is present to check it. In germline, CDR1 is SGHVS, CDR2 FNYEAQ. The CDR3 loop spans 16 amino acids. The CDR3 protein is CASSLAMGQGDNEQFF. Full variable domain (remainder filled in from reference TRBV7-6 and TRBJ2-1): GAGVSQSPRYKVTKRGQDVALRCDPISGHVSLYWYRQALGQGPEFLTYFNYEAQQDKSGLPNDRFSAERPEGSISTLTIQRTEQRDSAMYRCASSLAMGQGDNEQFFGPGTRLTVL.

The chain links TRBV20-1 to TRBJ2-4; TCRdb gives TRBD1 as the D gene, but with no DNA this cannot be confirmed. Germline CDR1 reads DFQATT; CDR2 reads SNEGSKA (reference sequence). This CDR3 contains 13 residues. CDR3 protein: CSAIDRGKNIQYF.

The chain combines TRBV29-1 with TRBJ2-1; TCRdb's D call, TRBD2, is unchecked because there is no DNA. Germline CDR1 SQVTM, CDR2 ANQGSEA. This CDR3 comprises 15 residues. The CDR3 sequence is CSVEGAGTRRNEQFF.

The CDR3 reads CASSSIQGNYEQYF. This chain uses TRBV7-6 with TRBJ2-7; TCRdb's assignment of TRBD1 cannot be checked, as there is no DNA. Germline V gives CDR1 SGHVS, CDR2 FNYEAQ. The CDR3 sequence is 14 residues long.

The CDR3 region is CSVGGAYEQYF. The V and J genes are TRBV29-1 and TRBJ2-7; TCRdb gives TRBD1 as the D gene, but with no DNA this cannot be confirmed. Germline CDR1 and CDR2: SQVTM and ANQGSEA. CDR3 length: 11 amino acids.

V gene TRBV2 combines with J gene TRBJ1-1. The germline CDR1 and CDR2 sequences are SNHLY and FYNNEI. The CDR3 length is 15 residues. This CDR3 is CASSEFRGMNTEAFF.

V and J are TRBV20-1 and TRBJ1-2; the D gene TCRdb calls, TRBD1, cannot be checked with no DNA. CDR1 is DFQATT, CDR2 SNEGSKA, per germline (reference sequence). The CDR3 runs to 15 residues. The CDR3 protein is CSANLQGEVSYGYTF.

The rearrangement links TRBV19 to TRBJ2-4; TCRdb outputs TRBD1, but without DNA this stays unchecked. The CDR3 runs to 13 residues. Per germline, CDR1 LNHDA and CDR2 SQIVND (reference sequence). The CDR3: CASSREDRDIQYF.

The genes are TRBV6-4 and TRBJ2-3; the D call from TCRdb, TRBD2, cannot be confirmed without DNA. The CDR3 has 14 amino acids. CDR1 and CDR2 from the germline V gene are MRHNA and SNTAGT. The CDR3 reads CASSEAGGTDTQYF.

The chain has TRBV29-1 and TRBJ2-2. Per germline, CDR1 SQVTM and CDR2 ANQGSEA. This CDR3 spans 12 amino acids. CDR3 sequence: CSSWVDTGELFF.

The chain couples TRBV7-2 to TRBJ2-3; checking the TCRdb D call of TRBD2 is not possible without DNA. The CDR3 covers 18 residues. Germline V lookup: CDR1 SGHTA, CDR2 FQGNSA. This CDR3 is CASSLTGLAGGSTDTQYF.

The chain has TRBV28 and TRBJ2-1; TCRdb reports TRBD1, a call that lacks DNA to check it against. The germline V gene encodes CDR1 MDHEN and CDR2 SYDVKM. CDR3 size: 14 residues. This CDR3 is CASSFSRDGNEQFF. The full variable domain, in which reference TRBV28 and TRBJ2-1 provide the parts outside the CDR3, is DVKVTQSSRYLVKRTGEKVFLECVQDMDHENMFWYRQDPGLGLRLIYFSYDVKMKEKGDIPEGYSVSREKKERFSLILESASTNQTSMYLCASSFSRDGNEQFFGPGTRLTVL.

This chain links TRBV5-1 with TRBJ1-2. The CDR3 has 17 residues. Germline V gene lookup returns CDR1 SGHRS and CDR2 YFSETQ. CDR3 sequence reads: CASSLEFSYPSNYGYTF.

J is TRBJ1-2 and V is TRBV29-1; lacking DNA, the TRBD1 call made by TCRdb goes unchecked. Germline V gives CDR1 SQVTM, CDR2 ANQGSEA. The CDR3 has 13 residues. The CDR3 is CSVARGVIGGYTF.

The chain links TRBV5-1 to TRBJ2-3; TCRdb's D call of TRBD1 is untestable without DNA. Germline V gene data show CDR1 as SGHRS and CDR2 as YFSETQ. This CDR3 has 15 amino acids. CDR3 in amino acids: CASSDGASSVDTQYF.

CDR3 sequence reads: CASSLDNSAYEQYF. The chain is built from TRBV5-1 and TRBJ2-7. Germline V lookup: CDR1 SGHRS, CDR2 YFSETQ. This CDR3 is 14 amino acids long.

The chain uses TRBV28 and TRBJ2-5; TCRdb's D call, TRBD1, is unchecked because there is no DNA. The CDR3 is 15 amino acids. CDR1 and CDR2 (germline): MDHEN, SYDVKM. The CDR3 sequence is CASSSNRDGQETQYF. Variable domain in full (rest from reference TRBV28 and TRBJ2-5): DVKVTQSSRYLVKRTGEKVFLECVQDMDHENMFWYRQDPGLGLRLIYFSYDVKMKEKGDIPEGYSVSREKKERFSLILESASTNQTSMYLCASSSNRDGQETQYFGPGTRLLVL.

The chain employs TRBV29-1 and TRBJ2-2. In germline, CDR1 is SQVTM, CDR2 ANQGSEA. This CDR3 region has 11 residues. CDR3 in amino acids: CSVDLSGELFF.

This chain's CDR3 is CASSYRGQGNNEQFF. The chain employs TRBV7-2 and TRBJ2-1; the TCRdb D gene call, TRBD1, has no DNA to confirm it. CDR3 length equals 15 residues. CDR1 is SGHTA and CDR2 is FQGNSA in the germline V gene.

V is TRBV27 and J is TRBJ2-7. The CDR3 is made up of 11 amino acids. In germline, CDR1 is MNHEY, CDR2 SMNVEV (reference sequence). CDR3 in amino acids: CASSLGHEQYF.

This rearrangement joins TRBV21-1 to TRBJ2-7; as DNA is missing, the TRBD2 call by TCRdb cannot be tested. TRBV21-1 is classified as a pseudogene. The CDR3 contains 17 residues. CDR3 amino acids: CASSKVGGTSGPYEQYF.

The genes are TRBV5-5 and TRBJ2-7; TCRdb selects TRBD2, and the lack of DNA leaves this call unchecked. Looked up from germline, CDR1 is SGHKS and CDR2 is YYEKEE (reference sequence). The CDR3 extends over 16 amino acids. The CDR3 loop is CASSPGEGLADYEQYF.

The chain recombines TRBV7-9 with TRBJ1-2. Per germline, CDR1 SEHNR and CDR2 FQNEAQ (reference sequence). The CDR3 has 15 amino acids. The CDR3 region is CASSSTPRAQGGYTF.